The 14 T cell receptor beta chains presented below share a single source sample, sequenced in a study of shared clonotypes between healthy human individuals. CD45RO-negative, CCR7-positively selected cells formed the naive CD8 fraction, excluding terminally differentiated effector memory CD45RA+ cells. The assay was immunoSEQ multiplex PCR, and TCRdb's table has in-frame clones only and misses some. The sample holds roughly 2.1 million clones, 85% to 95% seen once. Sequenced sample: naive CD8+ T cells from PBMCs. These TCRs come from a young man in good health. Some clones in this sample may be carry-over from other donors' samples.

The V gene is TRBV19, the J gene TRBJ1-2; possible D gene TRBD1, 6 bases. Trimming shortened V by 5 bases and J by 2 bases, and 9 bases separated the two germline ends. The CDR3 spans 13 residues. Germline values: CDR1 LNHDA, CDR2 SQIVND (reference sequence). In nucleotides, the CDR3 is TGTGCCAGTAGTCTGGACAGAAACTATGGCTACACCTTC. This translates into CASSLDRNYGYTF.

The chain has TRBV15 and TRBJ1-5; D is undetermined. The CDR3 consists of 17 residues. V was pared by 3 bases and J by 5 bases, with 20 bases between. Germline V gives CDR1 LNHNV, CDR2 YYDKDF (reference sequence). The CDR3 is CATSRSKVGTWDQPQHF. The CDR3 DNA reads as TGTGCCACCAGCAGGTCGAAAGTGGGCACCTGGGATCAGCCCCAGCATTTT.

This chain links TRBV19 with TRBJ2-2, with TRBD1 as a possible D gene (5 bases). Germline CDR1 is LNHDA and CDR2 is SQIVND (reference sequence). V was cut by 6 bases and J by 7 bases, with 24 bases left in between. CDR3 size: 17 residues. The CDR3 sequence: CASSLGLQLIRGGELFF. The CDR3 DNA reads TGTGCCAGTAGCCTGGGCCTCCAATTAATAAGGGGCGGGGAGCTGTTTTTT.

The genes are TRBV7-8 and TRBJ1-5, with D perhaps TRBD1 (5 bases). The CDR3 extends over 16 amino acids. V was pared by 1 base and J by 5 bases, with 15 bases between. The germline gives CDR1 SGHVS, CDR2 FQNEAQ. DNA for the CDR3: TGTGCCAGCAGCTTAGGTTCAGGGCGGACTTATCAGCCCCAGCATTTT. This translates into CASSLGSGRTYQPQHF.

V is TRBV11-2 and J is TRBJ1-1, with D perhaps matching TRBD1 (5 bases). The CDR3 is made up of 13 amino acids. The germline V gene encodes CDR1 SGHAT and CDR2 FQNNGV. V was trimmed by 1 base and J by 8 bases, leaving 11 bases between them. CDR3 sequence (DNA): TGTGCCAGCAGCTTAGGGTGGGGGTCCGAAGCTTTCTTT. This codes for CASSLGWGSEAFF.

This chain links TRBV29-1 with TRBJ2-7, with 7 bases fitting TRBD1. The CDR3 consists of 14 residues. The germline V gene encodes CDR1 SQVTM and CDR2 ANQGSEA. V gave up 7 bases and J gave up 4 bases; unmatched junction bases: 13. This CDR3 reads CSASTTGKAYEQYF. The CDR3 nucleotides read TGCAGCGCATCGACGACAGGGAAGGCTTACGAGCAGTACTTC.

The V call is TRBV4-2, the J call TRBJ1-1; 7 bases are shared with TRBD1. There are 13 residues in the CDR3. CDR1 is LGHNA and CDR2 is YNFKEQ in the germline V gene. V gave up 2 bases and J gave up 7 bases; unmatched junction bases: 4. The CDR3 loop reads CASSQTGELEAFF. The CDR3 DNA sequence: TGTGCCAGCAGCCAAACAGGGGAACTTGAAGCTTTCTTT.

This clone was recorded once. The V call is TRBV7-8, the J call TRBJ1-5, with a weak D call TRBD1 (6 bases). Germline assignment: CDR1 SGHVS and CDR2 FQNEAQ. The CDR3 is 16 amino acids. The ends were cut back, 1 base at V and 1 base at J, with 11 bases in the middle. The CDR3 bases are TGTGCCAGCAGCTTAGATCAGGGGAACAGCAATCAGCCCCAGCATTTT. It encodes CASSLDQGNSNQPQHF.

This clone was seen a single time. The CDR3 region is CASSPRDSGTEKLFF. The CDR3 region has the DNA TGTGCCAGCAGTCCCCGGGACAGCGGGACTGAAAAACTGTTTTTT. The V call is TRBV27, the J call TRBJ1-4, with TRBD1 identical over 7 bases. The CDR3 extends over 15 amino acids. With 5 bases clipped from V and 7 bases from J, the junction kept 10 bases outside the gene matches. Germline V gene sequence: CDR1 MNHEY, CDR2 SMNVEV (reference sequence).

CDR3 DNA sequence: TGTGCCAGCAGCTTAGACAGGACAGGGGGCCTAGCTGGGGCCAACGTCCTGACTTTC. It yields the protein CASSLDRTGGLAGANVLTF. V gene TRBV11-3 combines with J gene TRBJ2-6; the match to TRBD1 covers 11 bases. V was pared by 0 bases and J by 2 bases, with 6 bases of the junction left unmatched. The germline V gene has CDR1 SGHNT and CDR2 YENEEA. This CDR3 has 19 residues.

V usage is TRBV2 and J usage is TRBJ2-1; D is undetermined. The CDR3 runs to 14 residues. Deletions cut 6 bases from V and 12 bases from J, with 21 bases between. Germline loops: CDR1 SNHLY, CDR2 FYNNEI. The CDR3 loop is CASSGPGAGGGQFF. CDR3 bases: TGTGCCAGCAGCGGCCCGGGCGCAGGTGGCGGGCAGTTCTTC.

CDR3 protein: CASSVRAPSTDTQYF. For the CDR3, the DNA is TGTGCCAGCAGCGTGCGAGCACCGAGCACAGATACGCAGTATTTT. V gene TRBV9 combines with J gene TRBJ2-3; D unclear. Per the germline V gene, CDR1 is SGDLS and CDR2 is YYNGEE. The length of the CDR3 is 15 residues. V was clipped by 2 bases and J by 0 bases, with 10 bases between them.

CDR3 bases: TGTGCCAGCAGCGGCCCAACGGGTAGGGTTCATGGCTACACCTTC. Protein product: CASSGPTGRVHGYTF. The chain links TRBV7-9 to TRBJ1-2, with no clear D. The germline gives CDR1 SEHNR, CDR2 FQNEAQ (reference sequence). The V gene lost 5 bases and the J gene lost 6 bases, with 19 bases spanning the gap. There are 15 residues in the CDR3.

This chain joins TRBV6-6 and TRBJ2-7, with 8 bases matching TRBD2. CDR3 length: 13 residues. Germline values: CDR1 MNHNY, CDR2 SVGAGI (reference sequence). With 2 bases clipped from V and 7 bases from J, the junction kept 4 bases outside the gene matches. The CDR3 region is CASSYLAGREQYF. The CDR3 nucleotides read TGTGCCAGCAGTTACCTAGCGGGTAGGGAGCAGTACTTC.